Here is one T cell receptor (beta chain) with its context. Its antigen remains unidentified. This sample is drawn from a study of cytomegalovirus exposure and HLA in healthy donors. V gave up 0 bases and J gave up 0 bases, with 9 bases separating them. Germline CDR1 and CDR2: SGDLS and YYNGEE. The CDR3 has 15 amino acids. Amplification used 60 Vbeta primers and 13 Jbeta primers. Assay used: immunoSEQ multiplex PCR; TCRdb lists only in-frame clones, some missing. This sample has around 300,000 clones, with 65% to 85% found just once. Each donor was nominally healthy when sampled (though unrecorded immune exposures were likely). The study's findings and limits: The dataset shows that most TCR sequences were rare, while some public TCRs occurred in many donors. Some V segments could not be told apart, so they were left out, TRBV6-2 and TRBV6-3 among them.

This rearrangement joins TRBV9 to TRBJ1-1; maybe TRBD1 (5 bases). Sequencing used PBMCs. This clonotype was obtained from a female donor in good health and CMV-seronegative. The CDR3 DNA follows: TGTGCCAGCAGCGTAGGACAGATCATGAACACTGAAGCTTTCTTT. Protein sequence: CASSVGQIMNTEAFF.